This is a list of T cell receptor beta chains from one sample in a study of shared T cell receptors in the human thymus. TCRdb's copy holds only in-frame clones and misses some; the assay was immunoSEQ multiplex PCR. Of around 68,000 clones listed, around 96% are singletons. The sequencing input was thymocytes. Receptors were obtained from a human donor. Each CDR3 is given with its conserved first and last residue. A D gene is named only where the DNA matches it firmly. A clone size is listed for some rows: how often the clone was seen (once, few, many), or a class if it is expanded.

d_call: .
v_call: TRBV9
cdr3_length: 17
j_call: TRBJ2-3
clone_size: .
cdr3_aa: CASSPTMPGQRTDTQYF
cdr3_nt: TGTGCCAGCAGCCCTACCATGCCGGGACAACGCACAGATACGCAGTATTTT

d_call: .
v_call: TRBV2
cdr3_length: 14
j_call: TRBJ1-1
clone_size: .
cdr3_aa: CASRKSGRGTEAFF
cdr3_nt: TGTGCCAGCAGAAAATCGGGCAGGGGCACTGAAGCTTTCTTT

d_call: TRBD1
v_call: TRBV4-1
cdr3_length: 16
j_call: TRBJ1-2
clone_size: few
cdr3_aa: CASSRLAGTGGDGYTF
cdr3_nt: TGCGCCAGCAGCCGCCTAGCCGGGACAGGGGGTGATGGCTACACCTTC

d_call: TRBD1
v_call: TRBV5-1
cdr3_length: 15
j_call: TRBJ1-2
clone_size: .
cdr3_aa: CASSPGLDRLDGYTF
cdr3_nt: TGCGCCAGCAGCCCCGGGCTGGACAGGTTGGATGGCTACACCTTC

d_call: .
v_call: TRBV9
cdr3_length: 15
j_call: TRBJ2-5
clone_size: .
cdr3_aa: CASSVGPDSEETQYF
cdr3_nt: TGTGCCAGCAGCGTAGGGCCGGACAGCGAAGAGACCCAGTACTTC

d_call: .
v_call: TRBV14
cdr3_length: 17
j_call: TRBJ2-7
clone_size: .
cdr3_aa: CASSEEPHSDRASEQYF
cdr3_nt: TGTGCCAGCAGCGAAGAACCGCATTCGGATAGGGCCTCCGAGCAGTACTTC

d_call: TRBD1
v_call: TRBV7-2
cdr3_length: 14
j_call: TRBJ1-3
clone_size: .
cdr3_aa: CASSDRTGIDTIYF
cdr3_nt: TGTGCCAGCAGCGACCGGACAGGTATAGACACCATATATTTT

d_call: .
v_call: TRBV7-2
cdr3_length: 14
j_call: TRBJ2-7
clone_size: .
cdr3_aa: CASSFWAVSYEQYF
cdr3_nt: TGTGCCAGCAGCTTTTGGGCCGTGTCCTACGAGCAGTACTTC

d_call: TRBD1
v_call: TRBV7-2
cdr3_length: 14
j_call: TRBJ1-3
clone_size: once
cdr3_aa: CASSQGGSGNTIYF
cdr3_nt: TGTGCCAGCAGTCAGGGGGGATCTGGAAACACCATATATTTT

d_call: .
v_call: TRBV5-1
cdr3_length: 14
j_call: TRBJ2-3
clone_size: once
cdr3_aa: CASSPAGCTDTQYF
cdr3_nt: TGCGCCAGCAGCCCGGCGGGATGCACAGATACGCAGTATTTT

d_call: .
v_call: TRBV5-6
cdr3_length: 17
j_call: TRBJ1-5
clone_size: .
cdr3_aa: CASSFEQGRASNQPQHF
cdr3_nt: TGTGCCAGCAGCTTTGAACAGGGTCGAGCTAGCAATCAGCCCCAGCATTTT